Following are 25 T cell receptor beta chains from one sample sequenced in a study of blood T cell repertoires in COVID-19. Libraries were prepared by immunoSEQ multiplex PCR; TCRdb keeps only in-frame clonotypes and omits some of them. The sample shows roughly 37,000 clones, 70% to 80% of them seen only once. The source material was peripheral blood. The receptors were gathered from a man aged 60 to 69 with active COVID-19.

V usage is TRBV5-5 and J usage is TRBJ1-1; maybe TRBD1 (5 bases). This CDR3 spans 15 amino acids. Germline CDR1 SGHKS, CDR2 YYEKEE (reference sequence). Trimming pared 2 bases from V and 6 bases from J, leaving 17 bases between. The CDR3 loop is CASSFGAGLTAEAFF. For the CDR3, the DNA is TGTGCCAGCAGCTTTGGGGCCGGGCTCACCGCTGAAGCTTTCTTT.

The rearrangement joins TRBV6-6 to TRBJ1-1; weak D call: TRBD1 (5 bases). The CDR3 loop spans 18 amino acids. CDR1 is MNHNY and CDR2 is SVGAGI in the germline V gene (reference sequence). V was cut by 5 bases and J by 3 bases, with 25 bases left in between. The CDR3 spells CASSPQGGPLSYYTEAFF. The CDR3 DNA is TGTGCCAGCAGTCCCCAGGGAGGTCCCCTAAGCTATTACACTGAAGCTTTCTTT.

The chain employs TRBV3-1 (or the pseudogene TRBV3-2) and TRBJ2-7; perhaps TRBD1 as D (6 bases). Trimming shortened V by 0 bases and J by 4 bases, and 10 bases separated the two germline ends. Germline values: CDR1 LGHDT, CDR2 YNNKEL (reference sequence). The CDR3 is made up of 14 amino acids. CDR3 residues: CASSQEGTYYEQYF. The CDR3 DNA sequence: TGTGCCAGCAGCCAAGAGGGGACATATTACGAGCAGTACTTC.

This sequence joins TRBV11-2 and TRBJ2-5; weak D call: TRBD2 (5 bases). Trimming took 1 base from V and 0 from J, leaving 6 bases between them. CDR1 and CDR2 from the germline V gene are SGHAT and FQNNGV. The CDR3 runs to 14 residues. CDR3 protein: CASSLGTYQETQYF. The CDR3 DNA sequence: TGTGCCAGCAGCTTAGGGACTTACCAAGAGACCCAGTACTTC.

This chain connects TRBV19 to TRBJ1-1, with TRBD1 matching 9 bases. Germline V CDR1 and CDR2: LNHDA, SQIVND (reference sequence). The CDR3 is made up of 13 amino acids. Trimming removed 7 bases from V and 5 bases from J; junction bases left unmatched: 5. The chain's CDR3 is CASIGQGRTEAFF. The CDR3 DNA sequence: TGTGCCAGTATCGGACAGGGGAGAACTGAAGCTTTCTTT.

This chain connects TRBV6-1 to TRBJ2-5; D is perhaps TRBD1 (5 bases). The V and J ends lost 2 bases and 5 bases respectively, with 12 bases between them. This CDR3 comprises 14 residues. CDR1 is MNHNS, CDR2 SASEGT, per germline. The CDR3 DNA is TGTGCCAGCAGTGAACAGGGCGGCGCGGAGACCCAGTACTTC. Amino acid sequence: CASSEQGGAETQYF.

This clone was counted between two and nine times. This chain connects TRBV6-1 to TRBJ2-7; 9 bases map to TRBD1. J gave up 1 base and V 3 bases, and 4 bases lay outside the gene matches. In germline, CDR1 is MNHNS, CDR2 SASEGT. This CDR3 is 15 amino acids long. CDR3 in DNA: TGTGCCAGCAGTGAGGGGACAGGGAGTTCCTACGAGCAGTACTTC. It specifies CASSEGTGSSYEQYF.

This chain connects TRBV12-3 or TRBV12-4 to TRBJ1-2; 7 bases fit TRBD1. The CDR3 spans 13 residues. With V trimmed by 6 bases and J by 6 bases, 7 bases remained unmatched. The CDR3 DNA is TGTGCCAGCAGCCCCGCACAGGGGAATGGCTACACCTTC. Translating gives CASSPAQGNGYTF.

The chain employs TRBV18 and TRBJ2-3; D unresolved. The length of the CDR3 is 11 residues. The V gene lost 7 bases and the J gene lost 0 bases, with 2 bases spanning the gap. CDR1 KGHSH and CDR2 LQKENI come from the germline V gene. The CDR3 region has the DNA TGTGCCAGCTTAAGCACAGATACGCAGTATTTT. It codes for CASLSTDTQYF.

The chain combines TRBV7-9 with TRBJ2-4; perhaps TRBD2 as D (8 bases). The CDR3 is 17 residues long. CDR1 is SEHNR, CDR2 FQNEAQ, per germline (reference sequence). Trimming stripped 3 bases from V and 2 bases from J, with 17 bases between. The CDR3 coding sequence is TGTGCCAGCAGCTTCGGGAGGGGGCCCGTATCCAAAAACATTCAGTACTTC. It encodes CASSFGRGPVSKNIQYF.

The gene calls are TRBV19 and TRBJ1-2, with D possibly being TRBD1 (5 bases). Per the germline V gene, CDR1 is LNHDA and CDR2 is SQIVND (reference sequence). Trimming stripped 5 bases from V and 4 bases from J, with 14 bases between. The CDR3 has 14 residues. The CDR3: CASSASGSPYGYTF. The CDR3 region has the DNA TGTGCCAGTAGTGCCTCAGGGTCGCCCTATGGCTACACCTTC. The whole variable domain, filled in from reference TRBV19 and TRBJ1-2, reads DGGITQSPKYLFRKEGQNVTLSCEQNLNHDAMYWYRQDPGQGLRLIYYSQIVNDFQKGDIAEGYSVSREKKESFPLTVTSAQKNPTAFYLCASSASGSPYGYTFGSGTRLTVV.

This sequence joins TRBV7-2 and TRBJ1-5, with TRBD1 as a possible D gene (6 bases). The CDR3 runs to 14 residues. V lost 4 bases to trimming and J lost 5 bases, with 12 bases between them. Germline V CDR1 and CDR2: SGHTA, FQGNSA. The CDR3 spells CASSYKGGDQPQHF. CDR3 nucleotides: TGTGCCAGCAGCTACAAGGGGGGGGATCAGCCCCAGCATTTT. The full variable domain, rest sourced from reference TRBV7-2 and TRBJ1-5, is GAGVSQSPSNKVTEKGKDVELRCDPISGHTALYWYRQSLGQGLEFLIYFQGNSAPDKSGLPSDRFSAERTGGSVSTLTIQRTQQEDSAVYLCASSYKGGDQPQHFGDGTRLSIL.

This chain uses TRBV7-2 with TRBJ2-3; TRBD1 is a possible D gene (5 bases). The CDR3 is 16 residues long. The germline V and J ends were trimmed by 5 bases and 1 base, with 16 bases remaining between them. CDR1 and CDR2 (germline): SGHTA, FQGNSA. CDR3 nucleotides: TGTGCCAGCAGCCCGCTCCAATTCAGGGGCACAGATACGCAGTATTTT. Its translation is CASSPLQFRGTDTQYF.

CDR3 DNA sequence: TGTGCCAGCAGCTTAAGAGGGTATAGCACAGATACGCAGTATTTT. Protein product: CASSLRGYSTDTQYF. The J gene is TRBJ2-3, the V gene TRBV7-2; the D gene is possibly TRBD2 (5 bases). Per the germline V gene, CDR1 is SGHTA and CDR2 is FQGNSA. This CDR3 comprises 15 residues. Trimming took 2 bases from V and 0 from J, leaving 9 bases between them.

This chain links TRBV27 with TRBJ1-1, with TRBD1 identical over 8 bases. V was clipped by 6 bases and J by 4 bases; unmatched bases: 7. The CDR3 totals 14 residues. Looked up from germline, CDR1 is MNHEY and CDR2 is SMNVEV (reference sequence). CDR3 protein: CASRRNRGGTEAFF. The CDR3 nucleotides are TGTGCCAGCAGGCGAAACAGGGGGGGCACTGAAGCTTTCTTT.

V and J are TRBV4-2 and TRBJ1-4; 8 nucleotides line up with TRBD1. V lost 3 bases, J lost 4 bases, and 7 bases stayed unmatched. Looked up from germline, CDR1 is LGHNA and CDR2 is YNFKEQ. This CDR3 is 16 amino acids long. In nucleotides, the CDR3 is TGTGCCAGCAGCCAGGATCGGACAGGGAATAATGAAAAACTGTTTTTT. Residues: CASSQDRTGNNEKLFF.

The chain carries TRBV20-1 and TRBJ1-4; D not certain. Trimming left V 7 bases short and J 8 bases short, with 11 bases between. Germline values: CDR1 DFQATT, CDR2 SNEGSKA (reference sequence). The CDR3 is 11 amino acids. For the CDR3, the DNA is TGCAGTGTCGGTGACTCGGAAAAACTGTTTTTT. The encoded protein is CSVGDSEKLFF.

In this sample, this clone turned up a few times. The V call is TRBV7-8, the J call TRBJ1-3; TRBD1 agrees at 7 bases. V lost 6 bases to trimming and J lost 2 bases; unmatched junction nucleotides: 7. This CDR3 has 15 amino acids. Germline V CDR1 and CDR2: SGHVS, FQNEAQ. The CDR3 sequence: CASRLGTVPGNTIYF. The CDR3 DNA sequence: TGTGCCAGCAGATTGGGGACAGTGCCTGGAAACACCATATATTTT.

The genes are TRBV21-1 and TRBJ2-2; the D call of TRBD2 is as the table states it, not checked on the DNA. TRBV21-1 is deemed a pseudogene. CDR3 length: 20 residues. CDR3: CASSLQTPGLAGVWIRGAVF. Here the CDR3 DNA reads TGTGCCAGCAGCCTCCAAACGCCGGGACTAGCGGGGGTCTGGATCCGGGGAGCTGTTTTT.

V gene TRBV28 combines with J gene TRBJ1-2; D might be TRBD1 (6 bases). The CDR3 is 13 residues long. The germline V gene encodes CDR1 MDHEN and CDR2 SYDVKM. The V end was cut by 2 bases, the J end by 9 bases, with 13 bases between. The CDR3 loop reads CASSLGTGFSYTF. The CDR3 DNA is TGTGCCAGCAGTTTAGGTACAGGGTTCAGCTACACCTTC.

The chain uses TRBV6-5 and TRBJ2-3; 12 nucleotides agree with TRBD2. The CDR3 is 15 residues long. With V trimmed by 4 bases and J by 4 bases, 3 bases remained unmatched. Germline CDR1 is MNHEY and CDR2 is SVGAGI. The CDR3 coding sequence is TGTGCCAGCAGTTCGACTAGCGGGAGCTCAGATACGCAGTATTTT. Translated: CASSSTSGSSDTQYF.

J is TRBJ1-5 and V is TRBV30, with D possibly being TRBD1 (5 bases). This CDR3 region has 15 residues. Trimming took 3 bases from V and 2 from J, leaving 14 bases between them. Germline V gene sequence: CDR1 GTSNPN, CDR2 SVGIG (reference sequence). For the CDR3, the DNA is TGTGCCTGGAGCCGTGGGTGGGGGGGCAATCAGCCCCAGCATTTT. Protein: CAWSRGWGGNQPQHF.

This clone was counted between two and nine times. The gene calls are TRBV2 and TRBJ1-6; D is undetermined. In germline, CDR1 is SNHLY, CDR2 FYNNEI. The CDR3 is made up of 14 amino acids. Trimming removed 2 bases at V and 7 bases at J, with 9 bases between. CDR3 sequence: CASSEYRLNSPLHF. In nucleotides, the CDR3 is TGTGCCAGCAGTGAATACAGACTAAATTCACCCCTCCACTTT.

The CDR3 DNA follows: TGCGCCAGCAGTCAACGGGTAGGCCAGGGGAGATCTAACTATGGCTACACCTTC. Translated, it gives CASSQRVGQGRSNYGYTF. The chain links TRBV23-1 to TRBJ1-2; D perhaps matches TRBD1 (6 bases). TRBV23-1 is an ORF for which the function is uncertain. The CDR3 covers 18 residues. Trimming cost V 2 bases and J 0 bases, with 19 bases left between them.

There are a few counts of this clone. The rearrangement links TRBV6-2 or TRBV6-3 to TRBJ2-7; tentative D call: TRBD1 (6 bases). Trimming shortened V by 5 bases and J by 2 bases, and 16 bases separated the two germline ends. Germline values: CDR1 MNHEY, CDR2 SVGEGT. The CDR3 consists of 15 residues. The CDR3 spells CASSPSTGVTYEQYF. The CDR3 nucleotides are TGTGCCAGCAGTCCCTCGACAGGCGTTACCTACGAGCAGTACTTC.